These 26 T cell receptor beta chains were sequenced from one sample in a study of regulatory T cells in long-lasting Graves disease. Library construction for TCR beta used iRepertoire HTBI primers and Arm-PCR of CDR3 regions. TCRdb processed the multiplex PCR reads anew with MiXCR; each CDR3 protein has one entry. The sample carries approximately 350,000 distinct CDR3 sequences, approximately 16% recorded once. The time point was: newly diagnosed GD, antithyroid drugs for less than 3 months. From PBMCs, RNA was extracted and then used to make the TCR library. These data are also associated with another study on T cells in Graves' hyperthyroidism and ophthalmopathy.

The sample consisted of peripheral blood mononuclear cells (PBMCs), taken at new diagnosis, from a patient treated with antithyroid drugs. These receptors all come from a man between 40 and 49 years old with Graves disease.

The sample holds many counts of this clonotype. The chain recombines TRBV11-1 with TRBJ1-1, with D possibly TRBD1 on 6 matching bases. Germline CDR1 SGHAT, CDR2 FQDESV (reference sequence). The CDR3 sequence is 16 residues long. V lost 5 bases, J lost 1 base, and 17 bases lay in between. This chain's CDR3 is CASSPLTGAGNTEAFF. In nucleotides, the CDR3 is TGTGCCAGCAGCCCCCTAACGGGGGCGGGGAACACTGAAGCTTTCTTT.

As for this clonotype: Since a much larger clone is just one base distant, this may be a read error. V and J are TRBV6-9 and TRBJ1-1; D remains unclear. Trimming took off 4 bases at V and 4 bases at J, with 10 bases between the two ends. The CDR3 sequence is 13 residues long. The germline V gene has CDR1 MNHGY and CDR2 SVAAGI. The CDR3 sequence is CASSWVMSTEAFF. The CDR3 region has the DNA TGTGCCAGCAGTTGGGTTATGAGCACTGAAGCTTTCTTT.

This clonotype showed up just a few times. The chain links TRBV19 to TRBJ2-2, with D possibly TRBD1 on 6 matching bases. The CDR3 has 15 amino acids. V dropped 6 bases and J dropped 2 bases, with 13 bases sitting between them. Germline V lookup: CDR1 LNHDA, CDR2 SQIVND (reference sequence). CDR3 nucleotides: TGTGCCAGTAGGGATCCAGGGGATAACACCGGGGAGCTGTTTTTT. As protein: CASRDPGDNTGELFF.

Many counts were recorded for this clonotype. The gene calls are TRBV7-3 and TRBJ1-1; perhaps TRBD1 as D (5 bases). V was trimmed by 1 base and J by 4 bases, leaving 16 bases between them. Per the germline V gene, CDR1 is SGHTA and CDR2 is FQGTGA. The CDR3 length is 16 residues. CDR3 sequence: CASSLIPGFTGTEAFF. DNA for the CDR3: TGTGCCAGCAGCTTAATTCCAGGGTTCACTGGCACTGAAGCTTTCTTT. Complete variable domain (other parts from reference TRBV7-3 and TRBJ1-1): GAGVSQTPSNKVTEKGKYVELRCDPISGHTALYWYRQSLGQGPEFLIYFQGTGAADDSGLPNDRFFAVRPEGSVSTLKIQRTERGDSAVYLCASSLIPGFTGTEAFFGQGTRLTVV.

This clonotype was counted a few times. V usage is TRBV28 and J usage is TRBJ2-5, with a possible D match to TRBD1 (5 bases). Germline-derived CDR1 and CDR2 are MDHEN and SYDVKM. This CDR3 comprises 13 residues. Trimming pared 6 bases from V and 2 bases from J, leaving 10 bases between. Written as DNA, the CDR3 is TGTGCCAGCAGACCTGACAGTCAAGAGACCCAGTACTTC. It codes for CASRPDSQETQYF.

Written as DNA, the CDR3 is TGTGCCAGCAGCGTGGACTACGACAATGAGCAGTTCTTC. This gives the protein CASSVDYDNEQFF. The chain links TRBV9 to TRBJ2-1, with D possibly TRBD2 on 6 matching bases. Trimming pared 2 bases from V and 5 bases from J, leaving 8 bases between. This CDR3 has 13 residues. The germline V gene encodes CDR1 SGDLS and CDR2 YYNGEE.

The chain joins TRBV2 to TRBJ2-7, with D possibly being TRBD1 or TRBD2 (5 bases each). V lost 4 bases, J lost 2 bases, and 12 bases lay in between. Germline assignment: CDR1 SNHLY and CDR2 FYNNEI. The CDR3 extends over 14 amino acids. Here the CDR3 DNA reads TGTGCCAGCAGTGGGGGGTCCAGGGCCTACGAGCAGTACTTC. This gives the protein CASSGGSRAYEQYF. The full variable domain, rest sourced from reference TRBV2 and TRBJ2-7, is EPEVTQTPSHQVTQMGQEVILRCVPISNHLYFYWYRQILGQKVEFLVSFYNNEISEKSEIFDDQFSVERPDGSNFTLKIRSTKLEDSAMYFCASSGGSRAYEQYFGPGTRLTVT.

This clonotype showed up many times. The chain is built from TRBV11-1 and TRBJ2-6; no definite D call. Trimming took 5 bases from V and 3 from J, leaving 5 bases between them. Germline V gives CDR1 SGHAT, CDR2 FQDESV (reference sequence). The CDR3 contains 13 residues. The CDR3 coding sequence is TGTGCCAGCAGCGCCAGTGGGGCCAACGTCCTGACTTTC. The encoded protein is CASSASGANVLTF.

Note on this clonotype: The conserved final phenylalanine or tryptophan is absent from the CDR3, which likely points to a read error. This sequence joins TRBV7-2 and TRBJ1-5; TRBD1 agrees at 7 bases. The CDR3 extends over 15 amino acids. Per the germline V gene, CDR1 is SGHTA and CDR2 is FQGNSA. V was clipped by 2 bases and J by 9 bases; unmatched bases: 10. The CDR3 is CASSLQGVGGWPQHL. The CDR3 DNA reads as TGTGCCAGCAGCTTACAGGGGGTCGGGGGGTGGCCCCAGCATCTT.

The chain combines TRBV7-9 with TRBJ2-3; a possible D gene is TRBD2 (5 bases). Trimming removed 4 bases from V and 2 bases from J, with 13 bases in between. The CDR3 runs to 15 residues. The germline V gene encodes CDR1 SEHNR and CDR2 FQNEAQ (reference sequence). The CDR3 DNA sequence: TGTGCCAGCAGCTCCCCGAGGGAGATCACAGATACGCAGTATTTT. It yields the protein CASSSPREITDTQYF.

This clonotype was detected many times. The J gene is TRBJ1-1, the V gene TRBV11-3; D not certain. The V end lost 5 bases, the J end lost 0 bases, and 13 bases lay between the germline ends. The CDR3 contains 15 residues. Germline V gives CDR1 SGHNT, CDR2 YENEEA. Here the CDR3 DNA reads TGTGCCAGCAGCGCGAAGGGAGGAATGAACACTGAAGCTTTCTTT. Translated: CASSAKGGMNTEAFF.

This clonotype appeared many times. The chain couples TRBV12-3 or TRBV12-4 to TRBJ2-3, with TRBD2 matching 12 bases. This CDR3 contains 15 residues. With V trimmed by 6 bases and J by 7 bases, 8 bases remained unmatched. The CDR3 DNA reads TGTGCCAGCAGAAACCTAGCGGGGGGGCTTTATACGCAGTATTTT. It yields the protein CASRNLAGGLYTQYF.

Ten or more counts support this clonotype. This chain connects TRBV5-1 to TRBJ1-4; no firm D call. Between the trimmed V and J ends, which lost 5 bases and 3 bases, there was a span of 11 bases. The CDR3 has 14 amino acids. CDR1 SGHRS and CDR2 YFSETQ come from the germline V gene. The CDR3 region has the DNA TGCGCCAGCAGTATCGGGGTAGCTAATGAAAAACTGTTTTTT. Encoded protein: CASSIGVANEKLFF. Full variable domain (missing parts from reference TRBV5-1 and TRBJ1-4): KAGVTQTPRYLIKTRGQQVTLSCSPISGHRSVSWYQQTPGQGLQFLFEYFSETQRNKGNFPGRFSGRQFSNSRSEMNVSTLELGDSALYLCASSIGVANEKLFFGSGTQLSVL.

Concerning this clonotype: At one boundary the junction diverges from the germline segment, which might be a read error. V usage is TRBV7-2 and J usage is TRBJ2-4, with TRBD2 matching 9 bases. Germline CDR1 SGHTA, CDR2 FQGNSA. This CDR3 has 13 amino acids. CDR3 sequence (DNA): TGTGCCAGCAACTTAGCGGGGGCCAGGGGGGTCCACTTC. Its translation: CASNLAGARGVHF.

In its sample, this clonotype was seen many times. J is TRBJ1-4 and V is TRBV5-5, with no clear D. CDR3 length equals 14 residues. Trimming removed 5 bases at V and 8 bases at J, with 16 bases between. CDR1 and CDR2 from the germline V gene are SGHKS and YYEKEE (reference sequence). This chain's CDR3 is CASRHLAAHEKLFF. The CDR3 bases are TGTGCCAGCAGACACCTGGCCGCTCACGAAAAACTGTTTTTT.

The table lists this clonotype with many counts. The chain carries TRBV2 and TRBJ1-5; D gene ambiguous. The germline CDR1 and CDR2 sequences are SNHLY and FYNNEI. V lost 4 bases to trimming and J lost 1 base, with 5 bases between them. The CDR3 totals 13 residues. The CDR3 region is CASSVESNQPQHF. In DNA, the CDR3 is TGTGCCAGCAGTGTGGAGAGCAATCAGCCCCAGCATTTT.

This clonotype came up a few times. V is TRBV30 and J is TRBJ2-7; 7 bases agree with TRBD2. Per the germline V gene, CDR1 is GTSNPN and CDR2 is SVGIG (reference sequence). The CDR3 is 13 amino acids. The junction had 12 bases not matched to a gene; V was cut back by 4 bases and J by 9 bases. CDR3 sequence: CAWNGGGAPGQYF. CDR3 nucleotide sequence: TGTGCCTGGAACGGCGGGGGAGCTCCCGGGCAGTACTTC.

This clonotype was seen at least ten times. The V call is TRBV18, the J call TRBJ2-7; 12 positions match TRBD2. Germline CDR1 KGHSH, CDR2 LQKENI. The V segment lost 6 bases and the J segment 1 base; nucleotides outside the gene matches: 10. There are 17 residues in the CDR3. The CDR3 is CASSTASGGVASYEQYF. The CDR3 DNA sequence: TGTGCCAGCTCGACGGCTAGCGGGGGGGTTGCATCCTACGAGCAGTACTTC.

The rearrangement uses TRBV6-1 and TRBJ2-1; D remains unclear. The CDR3 covers 10 residues. With 8 bases removed from V and 6 bases from J, the gap between germline ends came to 5 bases. Germline CDR1 is MNHNS and CDR2 is SASEGT. The CDR3 loop reads CASPCNEQFF. CDR3 nucleotides: TGTGCCAGCCCCTGCAATGAGCAGTTCTTC.

V usage is TRBV20-1 and J usage is TRBJ1-5, with 7 bases fitting TRBD1. Germline V lookup: CDR1 DFQATT, CDR2 SNEGSKA (reference sequence). Trimming cost V 6 bases and J 0 bases; bases outside gene matches: 8. This CDR3 contains 15 residues. The DNA for the CDR3 is TGCAGTGCGCGCGACAGGGTCCATAGCAATCAGCCCCAGCATTTT. It encodes CSARDRVHSNQPQHF.

Many counts were recorded for this clonotype. The gene calls are TRBV7-9 and TRBJ2-5; 11 bases align to TRBD2. Germline CDR1 and CDR2: SEHNR and FQNEAQ (reference sequence). The V and J ends lost 3 bases and 5 bases, in that order; junction bases with no gene match: 11. The CDR3 loop spans 17 amino acids. CDR3 protein: CASSFRLAGGRGETQYF. The CDR3, as DNA: TGTGCCAGCAGCTTCCGGCTAGCGGGGGGCCGGGGGGAGACCCAGTACTTC.

This clonotype has at least ten counts. V and J are TRBV5-1 and TRBJ1-2; D is undetermined. The CDR3 consists of 16 residues. Looked up from germline, CDR1 is SGHRS and CDR2 is YFSETQ. Trimming took off 2 bases at V and 2 bases at J, with 16 bases between the two ends. The CDR3 region is CASSLDPGGDNYGYTF. CDR3 sequence (DNA): TGCGCCAGCAGCTTAGACCCTGGCGGAGACAACTATGGCTACACCTTC. Full variable domain (rest looked up from reference TRBV5-1 and TRBJ1-2): KAGVTQTPRYLIKTRGQQVTLSCSPISGHRSVSWYQQTPGQGLQFLFEYFSETQRNKGNFPGRFSGRQFSNSRSEMNVSTLELGDSALYLCASSLDPGGDNYGYTFGSGTRLTVV.

Remarks on this clonotype: This may arise from a read error, as a much more abundant clone is one base away. Here the CDR3 omits its conserved ending phenylalanine or tryptophan, so a read error is the likely source. The rearrangement links TRBV2 to TRBJ2-1; 8 positions match TRBD1. The J call is doubtful: the DNA matches TRBJ2-5 better. This CDR3 spans 15 amino acids. From germline, CDR1 is SNHLY and CDR2 FYNNEI. For the CDR3, the DNA is TGTGCCAGCCACCACGGACAGGGAGAATGGGAGACCCAGTACTCC. The encoded protein is CASHHGQGEWETQYS.

This clonotype has just a few counts. Since a much larger clone is just one base distant, this may be a read error. V gene TRBV6-2 or TRBV6-3 combines with J gene TRBJ2-3, with D tentatively TRBD2 (5 bases). This CDR3 comprises 14 residues. Germline assignment: CDR1 MNHEY and CDR2 SVGEGT. The CDR3 loop is CGSSYTPEGDTQYF. As DNA, the CDR3 is TGTGGCAGCAGTTACACTCCCGAGGGAGATACGCAGTATTTT.

This clonotype showed up many times. The chain combines TRBV12-5 with TRBJ1-1; TRBD1 aligns across 8 bases. This CDR3 has 15 amino acids. With V trimmed by 0 bases and J by 8 bases, 8 bases remained unmatched. CDR1 LGHNT and CDR2 FRNRAP come from the germline V gene. In DNA form, the CDR3 reads TGTGCTAGTGGTTTGGTTCACGGCAGGGGGCTCGAAGCTTTCTTT. This encodes CASGLVHGRGLEAFF.

Ten or more counts support this clonotype. This chain connects TRBV18 to TRBJ2-5, with D unresolved. Germline V lookup: CDR1 KGHSH, CDR2 LQKENI. This CDR3 has 16 amino acids. V shed 2 bases and J shed 7 bases, with 20 bases lying between them. CDR3 residues: CASSPGRAGAPRTQYF. CDR3 nucleotide sequence: TGTGCCAGCTCACCAGGAAGGGCTGGAGCGCCGAGGACCCAGTACTTC.